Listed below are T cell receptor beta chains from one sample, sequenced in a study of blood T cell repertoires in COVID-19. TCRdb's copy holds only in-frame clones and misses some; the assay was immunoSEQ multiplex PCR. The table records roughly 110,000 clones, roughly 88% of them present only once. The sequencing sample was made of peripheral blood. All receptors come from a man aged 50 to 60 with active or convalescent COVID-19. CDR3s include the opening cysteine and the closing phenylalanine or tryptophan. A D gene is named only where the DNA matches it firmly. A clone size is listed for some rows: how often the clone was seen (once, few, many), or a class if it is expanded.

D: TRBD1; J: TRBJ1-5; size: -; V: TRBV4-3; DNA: TGCGCCAGCAGCCCATGGTACAGGGGTCGGAGCAATCAGCCCCAGCATTTT; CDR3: CASSPWYRGRSNQPQHF
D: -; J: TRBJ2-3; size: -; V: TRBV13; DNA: TGTGCCGTCGGCTCACCAGGTAGATACACAGATACGCAGTATTTT; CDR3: CAVGSPGRYTDTQYF
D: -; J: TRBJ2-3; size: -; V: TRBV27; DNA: TGTGCCAGCAGTACCAGTCCTAGCACAGATACGCAGTATTTT; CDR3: CASSTSPSTDTQYF
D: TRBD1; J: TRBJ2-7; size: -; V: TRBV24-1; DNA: TGTGCCACCGGGGGGACAGGGACAACCTACGAGCAGTACTTC; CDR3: CATGGTGTTYEQYF
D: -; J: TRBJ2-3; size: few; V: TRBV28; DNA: TGTGCCAGCAGAGAAGGCCTGCGGCCGGGAGATACGCAGTATTTT; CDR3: CASREGLRPGDTQYF
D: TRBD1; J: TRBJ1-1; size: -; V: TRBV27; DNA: TGTGCCAGCCGTACAGGGGCAGGGGCTTACACTGAAGCTTTCTTT; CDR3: CASRTGAGAYTEAFF
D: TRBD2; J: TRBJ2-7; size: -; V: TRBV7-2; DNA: TGTGCCAGCAGCTTAGCCGGGACTAGCGGATCCTACGAGCAGTACTTC; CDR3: CASSLAGTSGSYEQYF
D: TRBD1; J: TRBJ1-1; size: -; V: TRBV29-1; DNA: TGCAGCGTTGTGGGACAGGGAGGTAACGGGAACACTGAAGCTTTCTTT; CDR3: CSVVGQGGNGNTEAFF
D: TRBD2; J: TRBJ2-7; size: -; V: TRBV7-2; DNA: TGTGCCAGCAGCTCCGCTAGCGGGAGCTACTACGAGCAGTACTTC; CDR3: CASSSASGSYYEQYF
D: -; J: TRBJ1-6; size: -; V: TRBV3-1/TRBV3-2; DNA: TGTGCCAGCAGCCAAAACACAGATAATTCACCCCTCCACTTT; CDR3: CASSQNTDNSPLHF
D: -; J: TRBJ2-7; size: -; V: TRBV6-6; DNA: TGTGCCAGCAGTTCGCAGACTAGGCTTGACGAGCAGTACTTC; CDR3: CASSSQTRLDEQYF
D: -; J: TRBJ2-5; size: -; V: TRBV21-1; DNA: TGTGCCAGCAGCAAAAGGTCGCTAGCGGGAGGGGGACAAGAGACCCAGTACTTC; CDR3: CASSKRSLAGGGQETQYF
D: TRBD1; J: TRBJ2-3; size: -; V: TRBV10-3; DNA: TGTGCCATCAGTGAATCTCTCGGGACAGGAGACACAGATACGCAGTATTTT; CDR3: CAISESLGTGDTDTQYF
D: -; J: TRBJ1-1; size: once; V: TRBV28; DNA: TGTGCCAGCAGGGCGGGGGGCAGGGCGAACACTGAAGCTTTCTTT; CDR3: CASRAGGRANTEAFF
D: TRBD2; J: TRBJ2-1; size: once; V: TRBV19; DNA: TGTGCCAGTACCCTCAATAGCGGGGCCTACAATGAGCAGTTCTTC; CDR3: CASTLNSGAYNEQFF
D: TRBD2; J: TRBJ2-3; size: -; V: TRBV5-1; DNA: TGCGCCAGCAGCTTGGCAGCGGGAGAGGCAGATACGCAGTATTTT; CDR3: CASSLAAGEADTQYF
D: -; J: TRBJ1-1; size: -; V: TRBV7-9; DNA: TGTGCCAGCAGCTTGGGGGGAATGAACACTGAAGCTTTCTTT; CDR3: CASSLGGMNTEAFF
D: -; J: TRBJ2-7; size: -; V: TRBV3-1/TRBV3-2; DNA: TGTGCCAGCAGCCAAGGGGGCCGATACGAGCAGTACTTC; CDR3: CASSQGGRYEQYF
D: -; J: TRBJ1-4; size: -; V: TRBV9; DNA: TGTGCCAGCAGCCAAAAGGGAACAGGGCCCCCTGATGAAAAACTGTTTTTT; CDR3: CASSQKGTGPPDEKLFF
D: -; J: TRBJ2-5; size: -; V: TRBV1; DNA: TGCACCAGCTTATCTAGGAACAGGGGAGAGGAGACCCAGTACTTC; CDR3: CTSLSRNRGEETQYF
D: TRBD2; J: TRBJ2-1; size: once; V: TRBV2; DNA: TGTGCCAGCAGTGAAGCCCGGGAGGCTTACAATGAGCAGTTCTTC; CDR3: CASSEAREAYNEQFF
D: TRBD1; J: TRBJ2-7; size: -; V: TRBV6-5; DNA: TGTGCCAGCAGTTACTCGACAGGGTCTACCTACGAGCAGTACTTC; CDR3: CASSYSTGSTYEQYF
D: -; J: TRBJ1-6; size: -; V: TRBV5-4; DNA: TGTGCCAGCACCATCCTGACAGGCGGCTATAATTCACCCCTCCACTTT; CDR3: CASTILTGGYNSPLHF
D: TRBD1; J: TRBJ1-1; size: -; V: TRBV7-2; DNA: TGTGCCAGCAGCCCAAAACCGGGACAGGCGGGTGAAGCTTTCTTT; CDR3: CASSPKPGQAGEAFF
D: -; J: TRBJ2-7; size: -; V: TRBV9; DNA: TGTGCCAGCAGCCCGACAGGTTCGAGCTCCTACGAGCAGTACTTC; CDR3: CASSPTGSSSYEQYF
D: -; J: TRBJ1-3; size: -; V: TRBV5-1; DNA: TGCGCCAGCAGCTTGGAGGTCAGGTCTGGAAACACCATATATTTT; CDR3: CASSLEVRSGNTIYF
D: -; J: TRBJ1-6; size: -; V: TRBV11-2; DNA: TGTGCCAGCAGCTCCGAACAGGGTTTCGATAATTCACCCCTCCACTTT; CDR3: CASSSEQGFDNSPLHF
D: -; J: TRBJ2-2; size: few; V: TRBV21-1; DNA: TGTGCCAGCAGCAAAGGAACTAGCGGGACAACCGGGGAGCTGTTTTTT; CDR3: CASSKGTSGTTGELFF